Sequencing of this T cell receptor (beta chain) was carried out in a study of beta chain features in type 1 diabetes. Expressed TCRB transcripts were sequenced after all isolated RNA was converted to cDNA. Roughly 3.5 million reads per sample on average were obtained from naive, central memory and regulatory T cell samples. The data were produced by immunoSEQ multiplex PCR, yet TCRdb's version contains in-frame clones alone and is incomplete. The table shows about 300,000 clones, with under 8.5% occurring only once. With regard to this clone: Its antigen is unidentified.

Study observations and caveats: The naive, central memory and Treg TCRB repertoires of patients appeared to be more similar to one another than those of healthy donors. For type 1 diabetes patients, VDJ junctions showed fewer insertions and more deletions. cDNA sequencing could over-represent cells with high TCR expression.

Sequencing used central memory CD4+ T cells from blood. The origin of this receptor is a young woman in good health.

CDR3 in amino acids: CASSVVAGVVDTQYF. The CDR3 nucleotides read TGTGCCAGCAGCGTAGTTGCGGGAGTGGTAGATACGCAGTATTTT. The chain carries TRBV9 and TRBJ2-3; 7 nucleotides line up with TRBD2. Unmatched junction bases numbered 6, after V lost 0 bases and J lost 5 bases. CDR3 length: 15 residues. Per the germline V gene, CDR1 is SGDLS and CDR2 is YYNGEE. Variable domain in full (rest from reference TRBV9 and TRBJ2-3): DSGVTQTPKHLITATGQRVTLRCSPRSGDLSVYWYQQSLDQGLQFLIQYYNGEERAKGNILERFSAQQFPDLHSELNLSSLELGDSALYFCASSVVAGVVDTQYFGPGTRLTVL.